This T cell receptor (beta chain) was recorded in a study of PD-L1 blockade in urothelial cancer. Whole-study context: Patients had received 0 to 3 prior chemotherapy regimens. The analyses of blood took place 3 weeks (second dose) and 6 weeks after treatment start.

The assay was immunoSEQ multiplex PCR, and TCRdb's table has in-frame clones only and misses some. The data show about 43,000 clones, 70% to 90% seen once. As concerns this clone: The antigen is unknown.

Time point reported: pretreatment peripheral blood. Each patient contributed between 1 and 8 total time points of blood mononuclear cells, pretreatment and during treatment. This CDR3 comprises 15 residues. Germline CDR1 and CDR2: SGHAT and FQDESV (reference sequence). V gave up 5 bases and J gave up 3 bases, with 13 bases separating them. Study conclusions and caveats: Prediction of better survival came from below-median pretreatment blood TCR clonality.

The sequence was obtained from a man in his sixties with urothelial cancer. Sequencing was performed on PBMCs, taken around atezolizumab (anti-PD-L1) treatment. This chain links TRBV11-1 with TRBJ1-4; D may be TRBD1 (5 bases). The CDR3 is CASSPKTGANEKLFF. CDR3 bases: TGTGCCAGCAGCCCTAAGACGGGGGCTAATGAAAAACTGTTTTTT.